This entry lists 8 T cell receptor beta chains sequenced from one sample in a study of vaccination effects on CD4 cells after COVID-19. Their antigen targets remain unknown. Sequencing followed a ViraFEST assay step that expanded antigen-specific CD4+ T cells with viral peptide pools. Following 10 days of culture, CD4+ T cells were isolated. As their vaccination, participants received two doses of either BNT162b2 or mRNA-1273. Assay used: immunoSEQ multiplex PCR; TCRdb lists only in-frame clones, some missing. The sample records tens of thousands of clones, around two thirds being singletons. Sequencing used CD4+ T cells from PBMCs cultured with HCoV-229E spike peptides, obtained after COVID-19 vaccination. The source is a human donor who received a COVID-19 vaccine.

The V and J genes are TRBV3-1 (or the pseudogene TRBV3-2) and TRBJ1-1; D ambiguous. The CDR3 is made up of 13 amino acids. V was trimmed by 1 base and J by 8 bases, leaving 11 bases between them. Germline V gene lookup returns CDR1 LGHDT and CDR2 YNNKEL (reference sequence). The CDR3 nucleotides read TGTGCCAGCAGCCAAGTATCGAGGGTCGAAGCTTTCTTT. Amino acid sequence: CASSQVSRVEAFF.

This sequence joins TRBV5-6 and TRBJ1-2; D might be TRBD1 (6 bases). Trimming left V 0 bases short and J 1 base short, with 13 bases between. There are 16 residues in the CDR3. CDR1 and CDR2 (germline): SGHDT, YYEEEE. The CDR3 here is CASSLASGVGNYGYTF. The CDR3 coding sequence is TGTGCCAGCAGCTTGGCTTCAGGGGTTGGTAACTATGGCTACACCTTC.

V and J are TRBV12-3 or TRBV12-4 and TRBJ2-4; weak D call: TRBD1 (5 bases). The CDR3 runs to 12 residues. Between the trimmed V and J ends, which lost 5 bases and 12 bases, there was a span of 14 bases. CDR3 nucleotides: TGTGCCAGCAGTACGCGGTATGACAGTCAGTACTTC. This codes for CASSTRYDSQYF.

The rearrangement links TRBV7-2 to TRBJ2-1; TRBD2 matches at 10 bases. After removal of 9 bases from V and 6 bases from J, the junction contained 11 bases not matched to a gene. The germline V gene has CDR1 SGHTA and CDR2 FQGNSA. This CDR3 has 15 amino acids. In DNA, the CDR3 is TGTGCCAGTAAAAAGGGACTAGCGATTTCCAATGAGCAGTTCTTC. Encoded protein: CASKKGLAISNEQFF. Combining the CDR3 with reference TRBV7-2 and TRBJ2-1 gives the whole variable domain GAGVSQSPSNKVTEKGKDVELRCDPISGHTALYWYRQSLGQGLEFLIYFQGNSAPDKSGLPSDRFSAERTGGSVSTLTIQRTQQEDSAVYLCASKKGLAISNEQFFGPGTRLTVL.

The genes are TRBV7-2 and TRBJ2-7; no clear D gene. Trimming stripped 0 bases from V and 0 bases from J, with 6 bases between. The CDR3 runs 14 residues. In germline, CDR1 is SGHTA, CDR2 FQGNSA. CDR3 DNA: TGTGCCAGCAGCTTAGCCGGGTACTCCTACGAGCAGTACGTC. Translated: CASSLAGYSYEQYV.

This clone was seen only once. The V and J genes are TRBV6-5 and TRBJ1-6; D remains unclear. Germline V gene sequence: CDR1 MNHEY, CDR2 SVGAGI. CDR3 length: 15 residues. Trimming cost V 7 bases and J 0 bases, with 10 bases left between them. The CDR3 DNA follows: TGTGCCAGCAAGCGGGGTAGCTCCTATAATTCACCCCTCCACTTT. Protein: CASKRGSSYNSPLHF.

The genes are TRBV5-1 and TRBJ2-5; D is perhaps TRBD2 (5 bases). Germline assignment: CDR1 SGHRS and CDR2 YFSETQ. CDR3 length: 13 amino acids. The V and J ends lost 4 bases and 5 bases respectively, with 12 bases between them. In nucleotides, the CDR3 is TGCGCCAGCAGCAACGGGATCGGGGAGACCCAGTACTTC. Protein sequence: CASSNGIGETQYF.

This chain connects TRBV4-2 to TRBJ1-5; 8 nucleotides agree with TRBD1. From germline, CDR1 is LGHNA and CDR2 YNFKEQ. Losses at the gene ends were 4 bases for V and 5 bases for J; bases not matched to a gene: 10. This CDR3 has 16 amino acids. The CDR3, as DNA: TGTGCCAGCAGCCCTGAGCCGGACAGGGTACATCAGCCCCAGCATTTT. Amino acid sequence: CASSPEPDRVHQPQHF.